Below are 7 T cell receptor beta chains sequenced from a single sample in a study of T-cell memory formation after mild COVID-19. MiXCR was run by TCRdb on the 5' RACE reads, yielding one entry per CDR3 protein. The top ten hold 1.5% of the sample, which has 25,000 to 35,000 distinct CDR3 sequences, 20% to 25% seen once. What was sequenced was PBMCs or a T cell subset sorted from them (not recorded which). The source is an adult who had mild COVID-19 (a few samples of this study predate the infection). Cell type and time point are not known.

In its sample, this clonotype was seen many times. An end of the junction does not agree with germline; a read error may underlie this. This chain links TRBV4-1 with TRBJ2-1; 16 nucleotides match TRBD2. Germline assignment: CDR1 MGHRA and CDR2 YSYEKL. This CDR3 spans 14 amino acids. The CDR3 DNA sequence: TGCGCCAGCAGCCAAGACCCGGGGACTAGCGGGGGGGCGTTC. Translating it yields CASSQDPGTSGGAF.

This clonotype was recorded many times. This rearrangement joins TRBV4-1 to TRBJ1-4; D remains unclear. V lost 5 bases and J 8 bases, leaving 12 bases between the germline ends. CDR1 and CDR2 from the germline V gene are MGHRA and YSYEKL. The CDR3 length is 13 residues. CDR3 amino acids: CASSFTFGEKLFF. The CDR3 coding sequence is TGCGCCAGCAGCTTTACCTTTGGCGAAAAACTGTTTTTT.

This clonotype was observed at least ten times. The chain recombines TRBV30 with TRBJ2-1, with D perhaps being TRBD1 or TRBD2 (5 bases each). Trimming took 2 bases from V and 6 from J, leaving 14 bases between them. Germline V gene sequence: CDR1 GTSNPN, CDR2 SVGIG (reference sequence). The CDR3 is 14 amino acids. The CDR3 DNA follows: TGTGCCTGGAGTAGGGATTTTGGGGGCAATGAGCAGTTCTTC. This gives the protein CAWSRDFGGNEQFF.

There are many counts of this clonotype. The chain uses TRBV18 and TRBJ2-7; 9 positions match TRBD1. J lost 6 bases, V lost 6 bases, and 15 bases had no gene match. This CDR3 is 16 amino acids long. Germline V gene lookup returns CDR1 KGHSH and CDR2 LQKENI. CDR3 protein: CASSQSEGTGLTEQYF. For the CDR3, the DNA is TGTGCCAGCTCTCAAAGCGAAGGGACAGGGCTTACCGAGCAGTACTTC.

The sample holds many counts of this clonotype. The chain joins TRBV12-3 or TRBV12-4 to TRBJ2-5, with 8 bases aligning to TRBD1. CDR3 length: 15 residues. The ends lost 5 bases at V and 5 bases at J; junction bases unmatched: 10. CDR3 region: CASSTRQGKGETQYF. The CDR3 DNA reads as TGTGCCAGCAGTACACGACAGGGGAAAGGGGAGACCCAGTACTTC.

By share, this clonotype ranks as medium-sized. The CDR3 loop is CASSRTGMNTEAFF. CDR3 nucleotides: TGCGCCAGCAGCAGGACAGGGATGAACACTGAAGCTTTCTTT. The chain links TRBV5-1 to TRBJ1-1, with 8 bases that match TRBD1. CDR1 is SGHRS, CDR2 YFSETQ, per germline. This CDR3 has 14 residues. The ends lost 4 bases at V and 0 bases at J; junction bases unmatched: 2.

The V gene is TRBV7-2, the J gene TRBJ1-2, with D possibly matching TRBD1 (5 bases). V lost 7 bases to trimming and J lost 5 bases, with 20 bases between them. The CDR3 totals 15 residues. The germline V gene has CDR1 SGHTA and CDR2 FQGNSA. The CDR3 DNA reads TGTGCCAGCACGGAGGGGCGAAGGCTGACTTATGGCTACACCTTC. Its translation: CASTEGRRLTYGYTF.